Presented here are 26 T cell receptor beta chains from one specimen sequenced in a study of blood T cell repertoires in COVID-19. Assay used: immunoSEQ multiplex PCR; TCRdb lists only in-frame clones, some missing. This table holds about 250,000 clones, 75% to 95% found once. The material sequenced was PBMCs or T cells enriched from blood (not recorded which). These receptors originate from a young woman who had recovered from COVID-19.

V gene TRBV9 combines with J gene TRBJ2-1; perhaps TRBD2 as D (5 bases). Trimming removed 3 bases from V and 6 bases from J, with 16 bases in between. CDR1 and CDR2 from the germline V gene are SGDLS and YYNGEE. The CDR3 length is 15 residues. In DNA form, the CDR3 reads TGTGCCAGCAGCGAAAAACTAGGAAGATTCAATGAGCAGTTCTTC. It specifies CASSEKLGRFNEQFF.

The chain links TRBV11-2 to TRBJ1-4; weak D call: TRBD1 (6 bases). V lost 1 base and J lost 7, with 16 bases in between. The CDR3 totals 16 residues. The germline gives CDR1 SGHAT, CDR2 FQNNGV. CDR3 coding DNA: TGTGCCAGCAGCTTAGGAAACAGGGCGCAGGGTGAAAAACTGTTTTTT. It translates to CASSLGNRAQGEKLFF.

The chain's CDR3 is CASSPGTGGVLPSNQPQHF. CDR3 coding DNA: TGTGCCAGCAGCCCCGGGACAGGGGGCGTATTACCCTCTAATCAGCCCCAGCATTTT. This rearrangement joins TRBV7-4 to TRBJ1-5; 12 bases match TRBD1. CDR1 SGHVT and CDR2 SQSDAQ come from the germline V gene. The ends lost 5 bases at V and 4 bases at J; junction bases unmatched: 15. This CDR3 spans 19 amino acids. The full variable domain, completed using reference TRBV7-4 and TRBJ1-5, is GAGVSQSPRYKVAKRGRDVALRCDSISGHVTLYWYRQTLGQGSEVLTYSQSDAQRDKSGRPSGRFSAERPERSVSTLKIQRTEQGDSAVYLCASSPGTGGVLPSNQPQHFGDGTRLSIL.

The J gene is TRBJ2-7, the V gene TRBV5-1; 8 bases align to TRBD1. The CDR3 consists of 14 residues. V shed 2 bases, J shed 3 bases, and the junction held 4 bases outside the gene matches. Germline V gene data show CDR1 as SGHRS and CDR2 as YFSETQ. The CDR3 sequence: CASSFLDRDYEQYF. CDR3 sequence (DNA): TGCGCCAGCAGCTTCCTGGACAGGGACTACGAGCAGTACTTC. The full variable domain, in which reference TRBV5-1 and TRBJ2-7 provide the parts outside the CDR3, is KAGVTQTPRYLIKTRGQQVTLSCSPISGHRSVSWYQQTPGQGLQFLFEYFSETQRNKGNFPGRFSGRQFSNSRSEMNVSTLELGDSALYLCASSFLDRDYEQYFGPGTRLTVT.

The V and J genes are TRBV19 and TRBJ1-1; possibly TRBD1 for D (5 bases). V was shortened by 8 bases and J by 0 bases, with 13 bases between the two germline ends. This CDR3 comprises 14 residues. Germline values: CDR1 LNHDA, CDR2 SQIVND (reference sequence). This chain's CDR3 is CASANQGVNTEAFF. CDR3 sequence (DNA): TGTGCCAGTGCCAATCAGGGTGTGAACACTGAAGCTTTCTTT.

The chain employs TRBV7-2 and TRBJ2-5; no definite D call. The germline V and J ends were trimmed by 5 bases and 2 bases, with 9 bases remaining between them. Germline loops: CDR1 SGHTA, CDR2 FQGNSA. CDR3 length equals 13 residues. As DNA, the CDR3 is TGTGCCAGCAGCACAGACATTCAAGAGACCCAGTACTTC. Translation gives CASSTDIQETQYF.

This rearrangement joins TRBV2 to TRBJ2-1; D possibly corresponds to TRBD2 (6 bases). Trimming stripped 5 bases from V and 6 bases from J, with 17 bases between. Germline V CDR1 and CDR2: SNHLY, FYNNEI. The CDR3 loop spans 15 amino acids. This chain's CDR3 is CASSFMLADANEQFF. CDR3 nucleotide sequence: TGTGCCAGCAGTTTTATGTTAGCGGATGCCAATGAGCAGTTCTTC.

The chain employs TRBV10-3 and TRBJ1-6, with D perhaps TRBD1 (5 bases). CDR1 is ENHRY, CDR2 SYGVKD, per germline. The V end lost 4 bases, the J end lost 5 bases, and 12 bases lay between the germline ends. There are 15 residues in the CDR3. This CDR3 reads CAISAGGIDNSPLHF. CDR3 sequence (DNA): TGTGCCATCAGTGCGGGGGGTATAGATAATTCACCCCTCCACTTT.

This clone has just one count. The V call is TRBV12-5, the J call TRBJ2-4; D is possibly TRBD2 (5 bases). The CDR3 loop spans 15 amino acids. CDR1 and CDR2 from the germline V gene are LGHNT and FRNRAP. V was clipped by 7 bases and J by 0 bases, with 13 bases between them. CDR3 region: CASAPPDSAKNIQYF. The DNA for the CDR3 is TGTGCTAGTGCCCCACCGGACTCAGCCAAAAACATTCAGTACTTC.

The J gene is TRBJ2-1, the V gene TRBV6-4, with 8 bases identical to TRBD2. The germline gives CDR1 MRHNA, CDR2 SNTAGT. This CDR3 is built from 15 residues. The junction had 4 bases not matched to a gene; V was cut back by 0 bases and J by 6 bases. The CDR3 here is CASSDSVAGSNEQFF. Written as DNA, the CDR3 is TGTGCCAGCAGTGACTCGGTAGCGGGATCCAATGAGCAGTTCTTC.

Worth noting for this clone: Other nucleotide sequences in the sample specify the same CDR3. The chain couples TRBV9 to TRBJ1-2; D ambiguous. The germline V and J ends were trimmed by 4 bases and 4 bases, with 11 bases remaining between them. Germline V CDR1 and CDR2: SGDLS, YYNGEE. This CDR3 region has 13 residues. CDR3 sequence: CASSPPGSYGYTF. Here the CDR3 DNA reads TGTGCCAGCAGCCCCCCCGGTTCCTATGGCTACACCTTC.

The rearrangement uses TRBV7-8 and TRBJ1-2; tentatively, D is TRBD1 (6 bases). Trimming removed 3 bases at V and 6 bases at J, with 14 bases between. Germline CDR1 is SGHVS and CDR2 is FQNEAQ. CDR3 length: 14 residues. CDR3 region: CASSLRGNPDGYTF. Written as DNA, the CDR3 is TGTGCCAGCAGCTTGAGGGGGAATCCTGATGGCTACACCTTC.

The table lists this clone with a count of one. The chain combines TRBV7-3 with TRBJ2-1; D not resolved. The CDR3 sequence is 14 residues long. CDR1 is SGHTA and CDR2 is FQGTGA in the germline V gene. V shed 4 bases and J shed 11 bases, with 18 bases lying between them. Here the CDR3 reads CASSSRGANGQQFF. In DNA, the CDR3 is TGTGCCAGCAGCTCACGCGGCGCCAACGGTCAGCAGTTCTTC.

The rearrangement joins TRBV11-3 to TRBJ2-7; D is perhaps TRBD1 (6 bases). Trimming cost V 4 bases and J 6 bases, with 19 bases left between them. Germline V gives CDR1 SGHNT, CDR2 YENEEA. The CDR3 loop spans 15 amino acids. As DNA, the CDR3 is TGTGCCAGCAGCTCAAACAGGGACCGTTCGGCCGAGCAGTACTTC. Translating gives CASSSNRDRSAEQYF. The entire variable domain, with the rest obtained from reference TRBV11-3 and TRBJ2-7, is as follows: EAGVVQSPRYKIIEKKQPVAFWCNPISGHNTLYWYLQNLGQGPELLIRYENEEAVDDSQLPKDRFSAERLKGVDSTLKIQPAELGDSAVYLCASSSNRDRSAEQYFGPGTRLTVT.

The chain employs TRBV18 and TRBJ2-7; TRBD1 agrees at 11 bases. Germline assignment: CDR1 KGHSH and CDR2 LQKENI. The ends lost 8 bases at V and 2 bases at J; junction bases unmatched: 8. This CDR3 has 15 residues. The CDR3 sequence: CASGDAGQGAYEQYF. The CDR3 DNA follows: TGTGCCAGCGGGGACGCGGGACAGGGGGCCTACGAGCAGTACTTC.

V gene TRBV29-1 combines with J gene TRBJ1-1; D is undetermined. The CDR3 is 13 residues long. The germline V and J ends were trimmed by 4 bases and 1 base, with 10 bases remaining between them. CDR1 and CDR2 (germline): SQVTM, ANQGSEA. CDR3 in DNA: TGCAGCGTTGCAGGCACCACGAACACTGAAGCTTTCTTT. Amino acid sequence: CSVAGTTNTEAFF.

This clone was recorded once. This CDR3 is CASSSRGNTGELFF. The CDR3 DNA reads as TGCGCCAGCAGCTCGCGGGGGAATACCGGGGAGCTGTTTTTT. This chain links TRBV5-1 with TRBJ2-2; 7 bases align to TRBD2. Germline lookup yields CDR1 SGHRS and CDR2 YFSETQ. The CDR3 loop spans 14 amino acids. V lost 3 bases and J lost 5; bases outside the gene matches: 4.

This chain joins TRBV12-3 or TRBV12-4 and TRBJ1-2; D gene uncertain. The CDR3 runs to 13 residues. The germline V and J ends were trimmed by 4 bases and 6 bases, with 12 bases remaining between them. The chain's CDR3 is CASSWRVKDGYTF. DNA for the CDR3: TGTGCCAGCAGTTGGAGAGTGAAGGATGGCTACACCTTC.

This rearrangement joins TRBV4-2 to TRBJ1-4; the D is unclear. The CDR3 has 16 amino acids. Looked up from germline, CDR1 is LGHNA and CDR2 is YNFKEQ. V lost 1 base to trimming and J lost 0 bases, with 9 bases between them. CDR3 loop: CASSQGRITTNEKLFF. In DNA, the CDR3 is TGTGCCAGCAGCCAAGGGCGGATAACAACTAATGAAAAACTGTTTTTT.

This chain links TRBV7-2 with TRBJ1-2, with TRBD1 matching over 8 bases. The CDR3 sequence is 15 residues long. V trimming: 6 bases; J trimming: 5 bases; junction bases outside the gene matches: 11. Per the germline V gene, CDR1 is SGHTA and CDR2 is FQGNSA. CDR3 residues: CASRTGTGSFYGYTF. The CDR3 DNA follows: TGTGCCAGCAGAACCGGGACAGGTTCTTTTTATGGCTACACCTTC.

The chain couples TRBV5-6 to TRBJ1-5; maybe TRBD1 (5 bases). V was cut by 7 bases and J by 6 bases, with 17 bases left in between. From germline, CDR1 is SGHDT and CDR2 YYEEEE. The CDR3 length is 14 residues. The CDR3 loop reads CASSSSGELQPQHF. In nucleotides, the CDR3 is TGTGCCAGCTCCTCTTCGGGGGAGCTTCAGCCCCAGCATTTT.

The chain has TRBV10-1 and TRBJ2-1, with 12 bases lining up with TRBD2. The CDR3 totals 20 residues. Germline V gives CDR1 WNHNN, CDR2 SYGVQD (reference sequence). The J segment lost 5 bases and the V segment lost 3 bases, leaving 17 bases of the junction unmatched. For the CDR3, the DNA is TGCGCCAGCAGTGATCCGGCTAGCGGGGGGGCTGGATGGGCACACAATGAGCAGTTCTTC. The encoded protein is CASSDPASGGAGWAHNEQFF.

V usage is TRBV24-1 and J usage is TRBJ2-7; TRBD1 matches 7 bases. Germline V gives CDR1 KGHDR, CDR2 SFDVKD. There are 13 residues in the CDR3. The V gene end was trimmed by 6 bases and the J gene end by 5 bases; junction bases not matched to a gene: 6. CDR3 in DNA: TGTGCCACCAGTATAGGGGGCGACGACGAGCAGTACTTC. Its protein product is CATSIGGDDEQYF.

Worth noting for this clone: Other DNA sequences in this specimen translate into the identical CDR3. This chain joins TRBV5-1 and TRBJ1-1, with D possibly matching TRBD1 (5 bases). The CDR3 loop spans 14 amino acids. The V end was cut by 0 bases, the J end by 5 bases, with 11 bases between. The germline gives CDR1 SGHRS, CDR2 YFSETQ. Here the CDR3 reads CASSLGQGGTEAFF. The CDR3 bases are TGCGCCAGCAGCTTGGGGCAGGGAGGGACTGAAGCTTTCTTT.

The chain has TRBV6-2 or TRBV6-3 and TRBJ2-7; 9 bases match TRBD1. Germline CDR1 MNHEY, CDR2 SVGEGT. After removal of 5 bases from V and 6 bases from J, the junction contained 17 bases not matched to a gene. This CDR3 contains 17 residues. The CDR3 reads CASSTPSRDRALLEQYF. The CDR3 DNA follows: TGTGCCAGCAGTACACCCTCCCGGGACAGGGCGTTACTCGAGCAGTACTTC.

The gene calls are TRBV28 and TRBJ1-1; D unclear. Trimming took 8 bases from V and 6 from J, leaving 10 bases between them. Germline CDR1 reads MDHEN; CDR2 reads SYDVKM. The CDR3 extends over 11 amino acids. This CDR3 reads CASRYTAEAFF. The CDR3 nucleotides are TGTGCCAGCCGATATACGGCTGAAGCTTTCTTT.